This T cell receptor beta chain is drawn from a study of identifying expanded T cells in peripheral blood. Study-wide findings and caveats: Differentially abundant clones: around 1.2 between replicates, 16.4 at about two weeks, 19 at four.

CDR1 is SGHRS, CDR2 YFSETQ, per germline. V lost 3 bases and J lost 0; bases outside the gene matches: 7. The CDR3 spans 17 residues. Produced via immunoSEQ multiplex PCR; TCRdb's table is partial and in-frame only. The data contain about 54,000 clones, roughly 87% of them singletons. Comment on this clone: The antigen is not known.

V is TRBV5-1 and J is TRBJ1-1; 11 positions agree with TRBD1. Sample: blood. This receptor was obtained from a person aged 18 to 75 in good health. The CDR3 DNA follows: TGCGCCAGCAGCTCCGGGACAGGGGGACCCTTGAACACTGAAGCTTTCTTT. Protein sequence: CASSSGTGGPLNTEAFF. Looking up the rest from reference TRBV5-1 and TRBJ1-1 gives the full variable domain: KAGVTQTPRYLIKTRGQQVTLSCSPISGHRSVSWYQQTPGQGLQFLFEYFSETQRNKGNFPGRFSGRQFSNSRSEMNVSTLELGDSALYLCASSSGTGGPLNTEAFFGQGTRLTVV.